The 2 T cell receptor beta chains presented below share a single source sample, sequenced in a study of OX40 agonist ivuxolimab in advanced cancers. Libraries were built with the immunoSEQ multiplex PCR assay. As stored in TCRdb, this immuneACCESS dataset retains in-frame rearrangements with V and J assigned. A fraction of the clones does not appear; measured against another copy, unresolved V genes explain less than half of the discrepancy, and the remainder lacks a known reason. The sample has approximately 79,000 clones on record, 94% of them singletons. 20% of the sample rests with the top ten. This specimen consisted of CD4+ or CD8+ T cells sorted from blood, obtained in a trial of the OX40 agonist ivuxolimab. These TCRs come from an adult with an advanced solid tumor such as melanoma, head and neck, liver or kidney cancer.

The CDR3 sequence: CASSVEQQIGNEQFF. DNA for the CDR3: TGTGCCAGCAGCGTAGAACAGCAAATAGGGAATGAGCAGTTCTTC. The rearrangement joins TRBV9 to TRBJ2-1; D is unresolved. The length of the CDR3 is 15 residues. V was clipped by 0 bases and J by 7 bases, with 14 bases between them. Germline loops: CDR1 SGDLS, CDR2 YYNGEE.

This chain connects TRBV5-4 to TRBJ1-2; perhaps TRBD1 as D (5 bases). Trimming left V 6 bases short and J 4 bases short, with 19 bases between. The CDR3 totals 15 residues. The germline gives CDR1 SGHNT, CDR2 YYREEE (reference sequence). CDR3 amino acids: CASTAAGQALYGYTF. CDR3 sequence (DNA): TGTGCCAGCACCGCTGCGGGGCAGGCCCTCTATGGCTACACCTTC.